This T cell receptor (beta chain) was recovered during a study of T cell responses to AZD1222 COVID-19 vaccine. The table came from immunoSEQ multiplex PCR; TCRdb's copy has only in-frame clones and leaves some out. The sample comprises 75,000 to 100,000 clones, 90% to 95% of which are singletons, and approximately 3.1% rests with the top ten. The junction had 3 bases not matched to a gene; V was cut back by 6 bases and J by 2 bases. This CDR3 is built from 15 residues. Germline assignment: CDR1 SQVTM and CDR2 ANQGSEA. The input for sequencing was peripheral blood, taken 28 days after the second AZD1222 dose. This receptor was obtained from an adult who received the AZD1222 COVID-19 vaccine. The chain links TRBV29-1 to TRBJ2-1, with 14 nucleotides matching TRBD2. This CDR3 is CSVEGLAGAYNEQFF. DNA of the CDR3: TGCAGCGTCGAGGGACTAGCGGGGGCCTACAATGAGCAGTTCTTC.